This TCR beta chain was recovered during a study of blood T cells in healthy people across ages. Study in general: Capture by template switching was about one barcoded beta molecule per two T cells.

V dropped 0 bases and J dropped 7 bases, with 14 bases sitting between them. This CDR3 comprises 16 residues. Germline lookup yields CDR1 SGHDT and CDR2 YYEEEE. A second PCR of 7 to 11 cycles used a sample-barcoded 5' primer and a J-beta primer mix. The template-switch adaptor was a 5' adaptor with 12 random nucleotides. It tagged each cDNA molecule. A single record per CDR3 protein comes from TCRdb applying MiXCR to the 5' RACE reads. The sample records roughly 1.9 million distinct CDR3 sequences, roughly 43% being singletons. With regard to this clonotype: Its antigen is not known.

Study results and caveats: Leaving the PBMCs unsorted stopped any conclusive comparison of naive versus antigen-experienced cells.

The sequenced sample consisted of blood. The receptor comes from a human donor in good health. The chain joins TRBV5-6 to TRBJ1-6, with a tentative D call TRBD1 (5 bases). CDR3 DNA sequence: TGTGCCAGCAGCTTGGTCTGGGGCAGTGACAATTCACCCCTCCACTTT. This codes for CASSLVWGSDNSPLHF.